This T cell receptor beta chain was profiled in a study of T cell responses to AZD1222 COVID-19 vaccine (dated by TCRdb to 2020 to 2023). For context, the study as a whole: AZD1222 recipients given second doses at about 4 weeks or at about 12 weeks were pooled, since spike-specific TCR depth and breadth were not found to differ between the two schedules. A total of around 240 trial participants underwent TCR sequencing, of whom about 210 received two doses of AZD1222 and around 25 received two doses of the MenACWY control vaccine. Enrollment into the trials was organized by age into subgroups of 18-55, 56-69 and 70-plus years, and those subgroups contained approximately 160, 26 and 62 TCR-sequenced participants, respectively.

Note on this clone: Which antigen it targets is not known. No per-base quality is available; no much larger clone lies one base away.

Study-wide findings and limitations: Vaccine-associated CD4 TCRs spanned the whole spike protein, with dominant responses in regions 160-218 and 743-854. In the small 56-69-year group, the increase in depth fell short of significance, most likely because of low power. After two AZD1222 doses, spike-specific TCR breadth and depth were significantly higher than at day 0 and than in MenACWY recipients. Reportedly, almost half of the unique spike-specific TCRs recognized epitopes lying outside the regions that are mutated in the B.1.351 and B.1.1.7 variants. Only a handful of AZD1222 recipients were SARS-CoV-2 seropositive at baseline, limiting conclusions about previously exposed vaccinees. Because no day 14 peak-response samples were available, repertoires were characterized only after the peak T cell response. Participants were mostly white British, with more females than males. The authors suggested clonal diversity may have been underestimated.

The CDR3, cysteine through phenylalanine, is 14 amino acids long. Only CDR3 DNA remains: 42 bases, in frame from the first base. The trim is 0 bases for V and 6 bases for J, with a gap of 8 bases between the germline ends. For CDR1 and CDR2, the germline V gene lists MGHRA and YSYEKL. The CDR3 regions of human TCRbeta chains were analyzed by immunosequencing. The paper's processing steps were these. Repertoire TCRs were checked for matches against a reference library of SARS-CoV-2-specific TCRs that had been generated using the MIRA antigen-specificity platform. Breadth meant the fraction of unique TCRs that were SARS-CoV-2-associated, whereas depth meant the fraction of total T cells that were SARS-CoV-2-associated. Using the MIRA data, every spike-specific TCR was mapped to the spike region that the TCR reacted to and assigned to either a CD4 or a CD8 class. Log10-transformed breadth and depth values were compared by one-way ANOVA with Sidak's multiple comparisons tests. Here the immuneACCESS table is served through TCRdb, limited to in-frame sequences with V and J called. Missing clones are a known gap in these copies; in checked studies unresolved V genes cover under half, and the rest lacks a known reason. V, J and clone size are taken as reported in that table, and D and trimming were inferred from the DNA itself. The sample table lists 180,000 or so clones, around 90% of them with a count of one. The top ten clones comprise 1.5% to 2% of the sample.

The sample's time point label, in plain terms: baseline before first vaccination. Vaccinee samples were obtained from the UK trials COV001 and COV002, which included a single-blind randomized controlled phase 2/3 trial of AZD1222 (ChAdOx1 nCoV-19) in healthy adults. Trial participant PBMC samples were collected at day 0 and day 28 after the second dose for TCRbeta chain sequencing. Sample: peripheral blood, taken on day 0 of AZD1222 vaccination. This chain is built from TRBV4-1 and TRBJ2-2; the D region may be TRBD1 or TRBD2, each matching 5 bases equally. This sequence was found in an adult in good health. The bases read TGCGCCAGCAGCCAAGAGAGGGGTGCCGGGGAGCTGTTTTTT. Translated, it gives CASSQERGAGELFF.